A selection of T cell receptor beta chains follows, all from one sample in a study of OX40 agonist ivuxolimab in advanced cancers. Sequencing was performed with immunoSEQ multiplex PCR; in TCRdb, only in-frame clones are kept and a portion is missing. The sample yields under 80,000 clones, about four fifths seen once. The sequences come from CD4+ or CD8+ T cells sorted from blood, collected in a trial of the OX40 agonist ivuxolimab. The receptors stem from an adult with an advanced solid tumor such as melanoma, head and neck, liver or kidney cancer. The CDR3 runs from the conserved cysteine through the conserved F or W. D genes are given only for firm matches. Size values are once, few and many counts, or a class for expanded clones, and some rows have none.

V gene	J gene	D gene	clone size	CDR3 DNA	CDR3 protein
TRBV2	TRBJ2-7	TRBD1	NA	TGTGCCAGCAGTGAACTTGGACAGGGATTATCCTACGAGCAGTACTTC	CASSELGQGLSYEQYF
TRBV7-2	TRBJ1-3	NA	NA	TGTGCCAGCAGCACCGCGGACGGGGGACGGAACACCATATATTTT	CASSTADGGRNTIYF
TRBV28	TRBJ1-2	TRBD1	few	TGTGCCAGCAGGGCACAGGGGTTCTCGAGCTATGGCTACACCTTC	CASRAQGFSSYGYTF
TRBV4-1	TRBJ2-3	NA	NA	TGCGCCAGCAGCCAAGTATCTGATACGCAGTATTTT	CASSQVSDTQYF
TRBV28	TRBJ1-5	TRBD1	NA	TGTGCCAGCAGTGCCTCCGGGACAGGGAGTCATCAGCCCCAGCATTTT	CASSASGTGSHQPQHF
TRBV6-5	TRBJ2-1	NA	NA	TGTGCCAGCAGTTTTGGTGGTAGCGCGGTCTATGAGCAGTTCTTC	CASSFGGSAVYEQFF
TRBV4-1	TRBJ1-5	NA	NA	TGCGCCAGCAGCCAAGACGAGAGGGACCGACAGCCCCAGCATTTT	CASSQDERDRQPQHF
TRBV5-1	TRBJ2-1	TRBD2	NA	TGCGCCAGCAGCTTACAGCGGGGGGGCCGGGAGAAGCAGTTCTTC	CASSLQRGGREKQFF
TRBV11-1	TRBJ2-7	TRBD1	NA	TGTGCCAGCAGCTTACGGCAGGGGGCCCACGAGCAGTACTTC	CASSLRQGAHEQYF
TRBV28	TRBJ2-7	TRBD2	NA	TGTGCCAGCACCAACGGTCTAGCGGGCGCCTACGAGCAGTACTTC	CASTNGLAGAYEQYF
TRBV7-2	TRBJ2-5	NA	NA	TGTGCCAGCAGCGACCTCCCGGAGACCCAGTACTTC	CASSDLPETQYF
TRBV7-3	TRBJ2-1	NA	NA	TGTGCCAGCAGCCCGGGCCAGCGGAACAATGAGCAGTTCTTC	CASSPGQRNNEQFF
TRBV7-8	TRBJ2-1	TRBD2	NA	TGTGCCAGCAGCGCGGGGGACTCTGGATCGTACAATGAGCAGTTCTTC	CASSAGDSGSYNEQFF
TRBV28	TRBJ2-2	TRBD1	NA	TGTGCCAGCAGTTCGGGACAGCTCACCGGGGAGCTGTTTTTT	CASSSGQLTGELFF
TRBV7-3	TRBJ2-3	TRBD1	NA	TGTGCCAGCAGCTTAAACGCTCGACAGGGGACAGATACGCAGTATTTT	CASSLNARQGTDTQYF
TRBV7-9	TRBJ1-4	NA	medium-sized	TGTGCCAGCAGCTGGGAAGACGCACGAGAACTGTTTTTT	CASSWEDARELFF
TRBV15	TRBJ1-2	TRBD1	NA	TGTGCCACCAGCCGACGGGACAGGGGGCAGGGCTACACCTTT	CATSRRDRGQGYTF
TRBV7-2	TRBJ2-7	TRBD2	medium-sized	TGTGCCAGCAGCTTAACGGGAGGGCCCCACGAGCAGTACTTC	CASSLTGGPHEQYF
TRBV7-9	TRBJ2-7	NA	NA	TGTGCCAGCAGCCCCAGAGAGGGGTGGTACGAGCAGTACTTC	CASSPREGWYEQYF
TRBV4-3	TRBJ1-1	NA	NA	TGCGCCAGCAGCCAAGAGTTTCAGGGCCCTTTCAACACTGAAGCTTTCTTT	CASSQEFQGPFNTEAFF
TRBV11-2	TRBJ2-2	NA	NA	TGTGCCAGCAGCTTAAGCACCGGGGAGCTGTTTTTT	CASSLSTGELFF
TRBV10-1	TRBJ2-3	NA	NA	TGCGCCCGGTCTTGCACAGATACGCAGTATTTT	CARSCTDTQYF
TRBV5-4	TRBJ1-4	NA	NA	TGTGCCAGCAATTCTGGGGGAGCAACTAATGAAAAACTGTTTTTT	CASNSGGATNEKLFF
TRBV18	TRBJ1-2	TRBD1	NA	TGTGCCAGCTCACCTTCCGGGACAGGGGCCTATGGCTACACCTTC	CASSPSGTGAYGYTF
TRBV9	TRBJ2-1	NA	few	TGTGCCAGCAGCCGTTCTTGGGCTCTCAATGAGCAGTTCTTC	CASSRSWALNEQFF
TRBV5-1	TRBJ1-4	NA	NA	TGCGCCAGCAGCTTGGGGGCAGAAGAAAAACTGTTTTTT	CASSLGAEEKLFF
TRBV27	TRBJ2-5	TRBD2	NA	TGTGCCAGCAGTGCAAGGGACTCCGGGAGGGGCGTAGAGACCCAGTACTTC	CASSARDSGRGVETQYF
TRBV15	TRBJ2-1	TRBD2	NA	TGTGCCACCAGCAGGCCACCAAGCGGGGGTTACAATGAGCAGTTCTTC	CATSRPPSGGYNEQFF
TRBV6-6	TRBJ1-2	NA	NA	TGTGCCAGCAGTTACCTCTTAAGGACAGATGGCTACACCTTC	CASSYLLRTDGYTF
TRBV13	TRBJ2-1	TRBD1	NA	TGTGCCAGCCACCGGGACAGCAATGAGCAGTTCTTC	CASHRDSNEQFF
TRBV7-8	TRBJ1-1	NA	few	TGTGCCAGCAGCTTAGTGACAGGGAACACTGAAGCTTTCTTT	CASSLVTGNTEAFF
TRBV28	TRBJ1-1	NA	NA	TGTGCCAGCAAGAGACTTCGAAACACTGAAGCTTTCTTT	CASKRLRNTEAFF